This T cell receptor (beta chain) was documented in a study of cytomegalovirus exposure and HLA in healthy donors. The CDR3 extends over 16 amino acids. Germline lookup yields CDR1 SEHNR and CDR2 FQNEAQ (reference sequence). Researchers ran the PCR with 60 Vbeta and 13 Jbeta primers. Assay: immunoSEQ multiplex PCR; the TCRdb copy retains only in-frame clones and omits some. The table lists fewer than 250,000 clones, over 65% of them singletons. Material: PBMCs. The sequence was obtained from a man aged 18-30 years in good health and CMV-seronegative. The V call is TRBV7-9, the J call TRBJ2-3; TRBD2 matches 11 bases. This chain's CDR3 is CSIVKVGLAEPDTQYF. As DNA, the CDR3 is TGTTCCATAGTGAAAGTGGGACTAGCGGAACCAGATACGCAGTATTTT.